This TCR beta chain was obtained from a study of OX40 agonist ivuxolimab in advanced cancers. At the level of the whole study: Ivuxolimab was a fully human IgG2 agonistic monoclonal antibody targeting the costimulatory receptor OX40 (CD134). Intravenous ivuxolimab was administered to patients every 2 weeks at six dose levels: 0.01, 0.1, 0.3, 1.5, 3 and 10 mg/kg. The point of sequencing TCRbeta in the periphery was to test whether ivuxolimab changed TCR sequence diversity and drove clonal T-cell expansion. The monotherapy dose-escalation portion (N ≈ 50 patients) of the phase I ivuxolimab trial is reported in the paper. In the dose-escalation cohort, 82.7% of patients were male, and the mean age was 60 years with a range of about 20 to 79. Of the approximately 54 patients in dose escalation, around 19 had hepatocellular carcinoma, about 15 had melanoma, 9 had renal cell carcinoma and 9 had head and neck cancer. Patients were allowed to have had prior anti-PD-1, anti-PD-L1 or anti-CTLA-4 therapy, and roughly 40% of the dose-escalation patients had been treated with checkpoint inhibitors. Partial responses occurred in three dose-escalation patients: two with cutaneous melanoma and one with hepatocellular carcinoma. Broader findings and caveats from the paper: Low levels of normalized T-cell clonal expansion were also seen in some patients who did not respond. In the 0.1-3.0 mg/kg groups, partial responders had among the lowest normalized peripheral clonal expansion, particularly in CD8+ T cells. The antigen specificity of the clonally expanded peripheral T cells was not determined. After ivuxolimab, more expanded clones were found on average in CD8+ T cells than in CD4+ T cells. Clonal expansion of both CD4+ and CD8+ blood T cells was observed from baseline to week 6 at doses 0.1 to 3.0 mg/kg.

Comment on this clone: This receptor's antigen is unknown. Base qualities were left out, and no much larger clone turns up one base away.

From the cysteine up to the phenylalanine, the CDR3 has a length of 12 residues. Of all the DNA, just the CDR3 is kept, 36 bases in frame from base 1. Cut back by 3 bases and 8 bases, the V and J ends lie 7 bases apart. According to the germline V gene, CDR1 reads MDHEN and CDR2 reads SYDVKM. The trial excluded patients who had a history of autoimmune disease or were on systemic immunosuppression. Peripheral blood for TCR sequencing was drawn from every dose cohort at baseline, at cycle 4 day 1 and at cycle 7 day 1. Samples were obtained from an open-label, multicenter, first-in-human phase I dose-escalation trial of ivuxolimab. Adults with locally advanced or metastatic melanoma, renal cell, hepatocellular, or head and neck squamous cell carcinoma were enrolled in the trial. Before TCR sequencing, CD4+ T cells and CD8+ T cells were sorted from peripheral blood as separate populations. Genomic DNA was isolated from the sorted cells so that the TCRbeta CDR3 region could be sequenced. The immunoSEQ Assay was used to sequence the TCRbeta CDR3 regions. TCRdb provides this immuneACCESS table in a form limited to in-frame rearrangements. Some clones are lacking; in checked studies, under half of them reflect an unresolved V gene, and why the rest are absent is not known. The sample data list approximately 40,000 clones, and around 90% of these were observed just once. Clones ranked in the top ten supply around 13% of the sample.

This TCR derives from an adult with an advanced solid tumor such as melanoma, head and neck, liver or kidney cancer. The chain was built from TRBV28 and TRBJ1-4, with the D gene not confidently named. The sample in question was CD4+ or CD8+ T cells sorted from blood, obtained in a trial of the OX40 agonist ivuxolimab. DNA sequence: TGTGCCAGCAGTTTTGGGTGGGAAAAACTGTTTTTT. This sequence encodes CASSFGWEKLFF.